The rows below give T cell receptor beta chains drawn from one sample of a study of blood T cells in healthy people across ages. Each CDR3 protein is one row after TCRdb ran MiXCR on the 5' RACE reads. The sample carries 600,000 to 1,000,000 distinct CDR3 sequences, roughly 64% recorded once. Sample: blood. Receptors originate from a young man in good health. Each CDR3 is given with its conserved first and last residue. D genes are given only for firm matches. A clone size is listed for some rows: how often the clone was seen (once, few, many), or a class if it is expanded.

CDR3nt,CDR3aa,len,j_gene,abundance,v_gene,d_gene
TGTGCCAGCAGTTACTCAGGAACCCCAAACATTCAGTACTTC,CASSYSGTPNIQYF,14,TRBJ2-4,once,TRBV6-2/TRBV6-3,-
TGTGCCAGCAGCCCAGCGGGCCTAGCGGGCCCATCCTACAATGAGCAGTTCTTC,CASSPAGLAGPSYNEQFF,18,TRBJ2-1,-,TRBV7-2,TRBD2
TGTGCCAGCAGCCCAGGACAGGGGGTGTACACCGGGGAGCTGTTTTTT,CASSPGQGVYTGELFF,16,TRBJ2-2,-,TRBV11-3,TRBD1
TGCAGCGTTGATACAACAGCTAACTATGGCTACACCTTC,CSVDTTANYGYTF,13,TRBJ1-2,-,TRBV29-1,-
TGTGCCAGCAGACCGACAGGGGATTCCTATGGCTACACCTTC,CASRPTGDSYGYTF,14,TRBJ1-2,-,TRBV27,TRBD1
TGTGCCAGCAGCCCCCAGGGAGGGGACAATGAGCAGTTCTTC,CASSPQGGDNEQFF,14,TRBJ2-1,-,TRBV6-6,TRBD2
TGTGCCAGCAGTTACACGCCTGAGGAGGGGATAGCGAACAATGAGCAGTTCTTC,CASSYTPEEGIANNEQFF,18,TRBJ2-1,-,TRBV6-2/TRBV6-3,-
TGCAGTGCTGACAGATTACAACGCACAGATACGCAGTATTTT,CSADRLQRTDTQYF,14,TRBJ2-3,-,TRBV20-1,-
TGTGCCAGCAATTTCGGTCAGGGTGTCTACAATGAGCAGTTCTTC,CASNFGQGVYNEQFF,15,TRBJ2-1,once,TRBV12-3/TRBV12-4,-
TGTGCCAGCAGCTTACTAGCGGGGGAGCTCCAAGAGACCCAGTACTTC,CASSLLAGELQETQYF,16,TRBJ2-5,-,TRBV7-8,TRBD2
TGTGCCATCAGTGAGTCGGTTACCTACGAGCAGTACTTC,CAISESVTYEQYF,13,TRBJ2-7,-,TRBV10-3,-
TGTGCCAGCAGTGAAATAATCGGGGAAGGCTACACCTTC,CASSEIIGEGYTF,13,TRBJ1-2,many,TRBV2,-
TGTGCCAGCAGTTGGACAGGTGACATCTATGGCTACACCTTC,CASSWTGDIYGYTF,14,TRBJ1-2,-,TRBV12-3/TRBV12-4,TRBD1
TGCAGCGCCGGGACGGGGTCAATGGGCGGCTACACCTTC,CSAGTGSMGGYTF,13,TRBJ1-2,-,TRBV29-1,-
TGCAGTGCTACTTCCGCAGGGACAGGGGTTCAGGATGAGCAGTACTTC,CSATSAGTGVQDEQYF,16,TRBJ2-7,-,TRBV20-1,TRBD1
TGTGCCAGCAGGGGCAACTCCTATGGCTACACCTTC,CASRGNSYGYTF,12,TRBJ1-2,-,TRBV6-5,-
TGTGCCAGCAGTTCCCTGCAGGGCGCCCTCTACAATGAGCAGTTCTTC,CASSSLQGALYNEQFF,16,TRBJ2-1,-,TRBV6-2/TRBV6-3,-
TGTGCCATCAGTGGGCAAGGGGGCCCGGGGAACAATGAGCAGTTCTTC,CAISGQGGPGNNEQFF,16,TRBJ2-1,-,TRBV10-3,TRBD1
TGTGCCAGCAGCTTTAAAGAGCAGTTCTTC,CASSFKEQFF,10,TRBJ2-1,-,TRBV11-2,-
TGTGCCAGGGAGTCGACAAACTATGGCTACACCTTC,CARESTNYGYTF,12,TRBJ1-2,few,TRBV2,-
TGCGCCAGCAGCCAAGACCCGGTGGGAGGAGAAACTGAAGCTTTCTTT,CASSQDPVGGETEAFF,16,TRBJ1-1,few,TRBV4-3,-
TGCGCCAGCAGTTTATCCGGGACCGAGAAAAACATTCAGTACTTC,CASSLSGTEKNIQYF,15,TRBJ2-4,-,TRBV5-1,-
TGTGCCAGCAGCTTACGGTGGACATTCACAGATACGCAGTATTTT,CASSLRWTFTDTQYF,15,TRBJ2-3,-,TRBV7-9,-
TGTGCCAGCAGCCCCCGCCCTAGCGGGAGGGGGTATCGGCAGTTCTTC,CASSPRPSGRGYRQFF,16,TRBJ2-1,-,TRBV7-9,TRBD2
TGCGCCAGCAGCCCCGGGACAGGAGCTAGCGAGCAGTACTTC,CASSPGTGASEQYF,14,TRBJ2-7,few,TRBV4-3,TRBD1
TGTGCCAGCAGCTTAGTATATCAGAGCCGGGAGACCCAGTACTTC,CASSLVYQSRETQYF,15,TRBJ2-5,few,TRBV7-9,-
TGCGCCAGCAGCCAAGAGCTCCAGGGTTATGGCTACGGGCAGTACTTC,CASSQELQGYGYGQYF,16,TRBJ2-7,-,TRBV4-1,-
TGCGCCAGCACCTTGGTCCCGGGCAACGAGCAGTTCTTC,CASTLVPGNEQFF,13,TRBJ2-1,-,TRBV5-1,-
TGCGCCATCTATGTCAGGCAGGGACCCTACGAGCAGTACTTC,CAIYVRQGPYEQYF,14,TRBJ2-7,few,TRBV4-1,-
TGCGCCAGCAGCCAATCGGATTGGTTCGGTGAGCAGTTCTTC,CASSQSDWFGEQFF,14,TRBJ2-1,-,TRBV4-3,-
TGTGCCAGCAGCTCAGGGGGGAGGGTCCACGAGCAGTACTTC,CASSSGGRVHEQYF,14,TRBJ2-7,-,TRBV7-2,-
TGTGCCAGCAGCTTTAGAGTACTTCAGTACTTC,CASSFRVLQYF,11,TRBJ2-4,few,TRBV7-9,-
TGCAGTGCTAGAGACTTTACTAGCGGGAGTAACCAAGAGACCCAGTACTTC,CSARDFTSGSNQETQYF,17,TRBJ2-5,-,TRBV20-1,TRBD2
TGTGCCAGCAGGTATTTGAGGGGGCAAGAGACCCAGTACTTC,CASRYLRGQETQYF,14,TRBJ2-5,-,TRBV2,-
TGTGCCAGCAGCCAGGACGGTAGAGATAGCTACACCTTC,CASSQDGRDSYTF,13,TRBJ1-2,-,TRBV7-3,-
TGCGCCAGCAGCCAAGGGGGGACCCAAGAGACCCAGTACTTC,CASSQGGTQETQYF,14,TRBJ2-5,once,TRBV4-1,-
TGCGCCAGCAGCCGCGGGACTAGCGGTTACTCCTACGAGCAGTACTTC,CASSRGTSGYSYEQYF,16,TRBJ2-7,-,TRBV5-1,TRBD2
TGTGCCATCAGTGAGGACAAGACTAGAGATTTTTACGAGCAGTACTTC,CAISEDKTRDFYEQYF,16,TRBJ2-7,-,TRBV10-3,-
TGTGCCAGCAGTTACTCGAGGGCGGGAGTTGCCAAAAACATTCAGTACTTC,CASSYSRAGVAKNIQYF,17,TRBJ2-4,-,TRBV6-2/TRBV6-3,TRBD2
TGTGCCAGCTCACCTGTGGGTCCCGGGACAGGGTCCCAAGAGACCCAGTACTTC,CASSPVGPGTGSQETQYF,18,TRBJ2-5,-,TRBV18,TRBD1
TGTGCCACCAGTCGAAGAGGGGAAGCAGATACGCAGTATTTT,CATSRRGEADTQYF,14,TRBJ2-3,-,TRBV24-1,-
TGCGCCAGCAGCTGGACGCACAATGAGCAGTTCTTC,CASSWTHNEQFF,12,TRBJ2-1,once,TRBV5-1,-
TGTGCCAGCAGTTACTCGAGTTTAGGGAGGTCCTACGAGCAGTACTTC,CASSYSSLGRSYEQYF,16,TRBJ2-7,-,TRBV6-5,-
TGTGCCACCCGGCGCGCGGAGGGGTCCTACGAGCAGTACTTC,CATRRAEGSYEQYF,14,TRBJ2-7,-,TRBV7-9,-
TGCAGCGTTTTGATGCTCCAGGGGCGACAAGAGACCCAGTACTTC,CSVLMLQGRQETQYF,15,TRBJ2-5,few,TRBV29-1,-
TGCAGTGCTACCGCACCCCAGAGCTCCTACAATGAGCAGTTCTTC,CSATAPQSSYNEQFF,15,TRBJ2-1,-,TRBV20-1,-
TGTGCCAGCAGCCAAGGAGTGGTTGGGACGGCGGCCAAAAACATTCAGTACTTC,CASSQGVVGTAAKNIQYF,18,TRBJ2-4,-,TRBV4-2,-
TGCAGCGTCCGACAGGGTATTGAGCAGTACTTC,CSVRQGIEQYF,11,TRBJ2-7,-,TRBV29-1,TRBD1
TGTGCCAGCAGTCCTGGAATTAGAGGGGGAGATGAGCAGTACTTC,CASSPGIRGGDEQYF,15,TRBJ2-7,-,TRBV6-1,-
TGTGCCAGCTCACCATCAAGACAGGGGAGATACAATGAGCAGTACTTC,CASSPSRQGRYNEQYF,16,TRBJ2-4,-,TRBV18,TRBD1
TGTGCCAGCTCACCTTCCGTGCGAGGGGCCAACGTCCTGACTTTC,CASSPSVRGANVLTF,15,TRBJ2-6,-,TRBV18,-
TGTGCCAGCAGTTTTGACAGCGAGCAGTACTTC,CASSFDSEQYF,11,TRBJ2-7,-,TRBV6-2/TRBV6-3,-
TGTGCCAGCAGCTTATTAGGGGGAACTAGCCTCTCGCCTGAAGCTTTCTTT,CASSLLGGTSLSPEAFF,17,TRBJ1-1,-,TRBV13,-
TGTGCCAGCAGTTCGACGCCCTCCTATGGGGGCTACACCTTC,CASSSTPSYGGYTF,14,TRBJ1-2,-,TRBV12-3/TRBV12-4,-
TGTGCCAGCAGTTTAAATGCCGGGGGGACCTACGAGCAGTACTTC,CASSLNAGGTYEQYF,15,TRBJ2-7,few,TRBV12-3/TRBV12-4,TRBD2
TGTGCCAGCAGTCTCTCGGAGGGCCTGGGTAATGAGCAGTTCTTC,CASSLSEGLGNEQFF,15,TRBJ2-1,-,TRBV28,-